Presented here are 12 T cell receptor beta chains from one specimen sequenced in a study of CXCR3-negative and CXCR3-positive naive CD8 T cells. Preparation of TRB cDNA libraries relied on 5' RACE carrying UMI labels. Reprocessing the 5' RACE reads, TCRdb reports a single entry for every CDR3 protein and omits DNA. The data show some 41,000 distinct CDR3 sequences, and the top ten clones hold around 1.9%. The sample taken for sequencing was naive CXCR3- CD8+ T cells from blood. Sample subset: CD45RO-CCR7+CD27+CD95- naive CD8+ T cells lacking CXCR3 (TNR3-). The receptors shown here come from a human donor in good health. Some clones in this sample may be carry-over from other donors' samples.

This chain joins TRBV18 and TRBJ1-6; absent DNA, TCRdb's TRBD1 call cannot be checked. Germline values: CDR1 KGHSH, CDR2 LQKENI. This CDR3 region has 16 residues. CDR3 amino acids: CASSPWNPGRDSPLHF.

V gene TRBV6-2 or TRBV6-3 combines with J gene TRBJ2-7. The germline V gene has CDR1 MNHEY and CDR2 SVGEGT. The CDR3 has 13 residues. CDR3 sequence reads: CASSYTPHYEQYF.

This chain links TRBV29-1 with TRBJ1-1. The CDR3 runs 12 residues. Germline V gives CDR1 SQVTM, CDR2 ANQGSEA. CDR3 region: CSVVDGNTEAFF.

The V gene is TRBV15, the J gene TRBJ2-3; TCRdb's D call of TRBD2 is untestable without DNA. In germline, CDR1 is LNHNV, CDR2 YYDKDF (reference sequence). The CDR3 loop spans 17 amino acids. The CDR3 region is CATSRELGLAGLDTQYF.

The V gene is TRBV29-1, the J gene TRBJ1-2; with no DNA, the TCRdb D assignment of TRBD1 cannot be verified. CDR1 is SQVTM, CDR2 ANQGSEA, per germline. The CDR3 runs 13 residues. Here the CDR3 reads CSVEGGVLDGYTF.

V is TRBV12-3 or TRBV12-4 and J is TRBJ2-7; TCRdb's D gene call, TRBD1, goes unchecked for lack of DNA. CDR3 length equals 14 residues. The CDR3 loop reads CASSPRDRGREQYF.

The chain has TRBV7-9 and TRBJ2-7. Germline V gene sequence: CDR1 SEHNR, CDR2 FQNEAQ (reference sequence). CDR3 length: 13 amino acids. The CDR3 region is CASSSSGRYEQYF.

The chain is built from TRBV28 and TRBJ2-7; TCRdb outputs TRBD2, but without DNA this stays unchecked. The CDR3 consists of 15 residues. The germline V gene encodes CDR1 MDHEN and CDR2 SYDVKM. The CDR3 loop is CASTLGLAGGYEQYF. Together with reference TRBV28 and TRBJ2-7, the CDR3 gives the full variable domain: DVKVTQSSRYLVKRTGEKVFLECVQDMDHENMFWYRQDPGLGLRLIYFSYDVKMKEKGDIPEGYSVSREKKERFSLILESASTNQTSMYLCASTLGLAGGYEQYFGPGTRLTVT.

V is TRBV9 and J is TRBJ2-7; TCRdb reports TRBD1, a call that lacks DNA to check it against. CDR3 length: 17 amino acids. Germline assignment: CDR1 SGDLS and CDR2 YYNGEE. This CDR3 is CASSAYSGQGLSYEQYF.

CDR3 region: CASSQETDRNYEQYF. The chain uses TRBV4-3 and TRBJ2-7; the TCRdb call, TRBD1, lacks DNA for checking. The CDR3 sequence is 15 residues long. Germline-derived CDR1 and CDR2 are LGHNA and YSLEER.

The rearrangement links TRBV9 to TRBJ1-2; TCRdb's D gene call, TRBD1, goes unchecked for lack of DNA. CDR1 is SGDLS, CDR2 YYNGEE, per germline. This CDR3 is built from 17 residues. CDR3 loop: CASSVGATAGTAVGYTF.

The V call is TRBV28, the J call TRBJ2-1; TCRdb's assignment of TRBD2 cannot be checked, as there is no DNA. The V gene's germline CDR1 is MDHEN and CDR2 SYDVKM. CDR3 size: 15 residues. CDR3 region: CASSFGLAGVNEQFF.